This T cell receptor (beta chain) was sequenced for a study of T cell responses to AZD1222 COVID-19 vaccine. There are a few counts of this clone. Its target is not known. This CDR3 contains 10 residues. V gave up 1 base and J gave up 7 bases, with 4 bases separating them. Germline V gene sequence: CDR1 SQVTM, CDR2 ANQGSEA. Study observations and caveats: Baseline seropositivity characterized only six AZD1222 recipients. Repertoire sampling was restricted to post-peak T cell response timepoints. Most donors were white British, females outnumbered males, and clonal diversity was possibly underestimated.

The repertoire was sequenced with immunoSEQ multiplex PCR; TCRdb's copy has only in-frame clones and lacks some. The top ten clones hold approximately 2.4% of a sample with 95,000 to 150,000 clones, 70% to 90% of them seen once. V and J are TRBV29-1 and TRBJ1-2, with D uncertain. This specimen was peripheral blood, taken on day 0 of AZD1222 vaccination. The sequence derives from an adult in good health. The CDR3: CSVEVSGYTF. The CDR3 nucleotides read TGCAGCGTTGAAGTGAGTGGCTACACCTTC.